This paragraph reports one T cell receptor (beta chain). As processed by the authors: Nucleated cell counts were estimated from reference gene primer amplification. TCRdb's table, derived via immunoSEQ multiplex PCR, lists solely in-frame clones and lacks some. That table furnishes V, J and clone size, whereas the DNA furnished D and trimming. Among about 4,900 clones, 73% were seen once, and the ten largest hold 30% to 40%. The V gene's germline CDR1 is KGHSH and CDR2 LQKENI. The CDR3 is 13 residues long. Trimming pared 2 bases from V and 9 bases from J, leaving 11 bases between. This record comes from a study of blood T cell repertoires in COVID-19.

The V gene is TRBV18, the J gene TRBJ1-5; perhaps TRBD1 as D (5 bases). The receptor comes from a human donor in a cohort sampled during active COVID-19. Specimen: peripheral blood. CDR3 sequence reads: CASSPAGLGPQHF. CDR3 DNA sequence: TGTGCCAGCTCACCAGCAGGGTTAGGGCCCCAGCATTTT.